This entry describes one T cell receptor beta chain. This sample is part of a study of T-cell reconstitution after alpha-beta-depleted transplantation in children. V lost 1 base to trimming and J lost 7 bases; unmatched junction nucleotides: 14. The CDR3 covers 18 residues. In germline, CDR1 is MGHDK, CDR2 SYGVNS. The TCRbeta library was prepared with unique molecular identifiers. TCRdb re-called the PCR reads with MiXCR, one entry per CDR3 protein. The sample includes approximately 590,000 distinct CDR3 sequences, roughly 10% of them seen just once. The rearrangement uses TRBV25-1 and TRBJ2-3, with TRBD2 matching over 10 bases. This clonotype was sampled from a human donor who donated a stem cell graft to a child with acute myeloid leukemia. Sequencing was performed on PBMCs from the stem cell graft donor, taken from the stem cell graft. The CDR3 spells CASSESFPSGSPVNTQYF. The CDR3 bases are TGTGCCAGCAGTGAATCATTCCCTAGCGGGAGCCCAGTGAATACGCAGTATTTT.